The 18 T cell receptor beta chains presented below share a single source sample, sequenced in a study of cytomegalovirus exposure and HLA in healthy donors. A multiplex PCR was run with 60 Vbeta primers and 13 Jbeta primers. This table comes from immunoSEQ multiplex PCR, and its TCRdb copy is limited to in-frame clones, with some not included. The sample records over 150,000 clones, 80% to 85% being singletons. The sequenced sample was PBMCs. These receptors all come from a boy between 2 and 10 years old in good health and CMV-seronegative.

The J gene is TRBJ2-1, the V gene TRBV27; 7 bases are a match to TRBD2. The CDR3 has 15 amino acids. V was pared by 2 bases and J by 4 bases, with 5 bases of the junction left unmatched. Germline assignment: CDR1 MNHEY and CDR2 SMNVEV (reference sequence). CDR3 residues: CASSLGPSGYNEQFF. DNA for the CDR3: TGTGCCAGCAGTTTAGGGCCTAGCGGTTACAATGAGCAGTTCTTC.

The CDR3 here is CASSYQGPGTQYF. In DNA, the CDR3 is TGTGCCAGCAGCTATCAGGGGCCGGGGACCCAGTACTTC. V and J are TRBV5-5 and TRBJ2-5, with D perhaps TRBD1 (6 bases). This CDR3 comprises 13 residues. CDR1 is SGHKS and CDR2 is YYEKEE in the germline V gene (reference sequence). Trimming removed 3 bases from V and 7 bases from J, with 13 bases in between.

The V and J genes are TRBV5-1 and TRBJ1-3, with a tentative D call TRBD1 (5 bases). V was clipped by 4 bases and J by 4 bases, with 18 bases between them. Germline CDR1 SGHRS, CDR2 YFSETQ. This CDR3 comprises 16 residues. The CDR3 sequence is CASSQGGSEVGNTIYF. Written as DNA, the CDR3 is TGCGCCAGCAGCCAGGGTGGCAGCGAGGTGGGAAACACCATATATTTT.

The V gene is TRBV19, the J gene TRBJ2-5, with TRBD1 matching over 9 bases. Germline V gives CDR1 LNHDA, CDR2 SQIVND (reference sequence). After removal of 5 bases from V and 5 bases from J, the junction contained 9 bases not matched to a gene. CDR3 size: 15 residues. The CDR3 DNA is TGTGCCAGTAGTGACCCGGGACAGGGAGAGGAGACCCAGTACTTC. It codes for CASSDPGQGEETQYF.

The rearrangement joins TRBV27 to TRBJ1-3; the D is unclear. V lost 6 bases and J 2 bases, leaving 11 bases between the germline ends. The CDR3 runs 14 residues. The germline CDR1 and CDR2 sequences are MNHEY and SMNVEV (reference sequence). The CDR3 nucleotides are TGTGCCAGCAGCCCGGTAGGAGCTGGAAACACCATATATTTT. It codes for CASSPVGAGNTIYF.

This rearrangement joins TRBV6-5 to TRBJ1-2, with 7 nucleotides matching TRBD1. J lost 4 bases, V lost 8 bases, and 13 bases had no gene match. The CDR3 extends over 15 amino acids. Germline-derived CDR1 and CDR2 are MNHEY and SVGAGI. CDR3 DNA sequence: TGTGCCAGCTGGTCAAGGGACAGCTTAAGCTATGGCTACACCTTC. Its protein product is CASWSRDSLSYGYTF.

The CDR3 reads CASSKAGEKLFF. The CDR3 bases are TGTGCCAGCAGTAAGGCAGGGGAAAAACTGTTTTTT. The chain combines TRBV27 with TRBJ1-4; D may be TRBD1 (5 bases). The CDR3 contains 12 residues. With 5 bases removed from V and 8 bases from J, the gap between germline ends came to 9 bases. Germline CDR1 MNHEY, CDR2 SMNVEV (reference sequence).

The chain carries TRBV6-5 and TRBJ1-2; D uncertain. CDR1 is MNHEY, CDR2 SVGAGI, per germline. The germline V and J ends were trimmed by 4 bases and 2 bases, with 8 bases remaining between them. The CDR3 consists of 13 residues. The CDR3 is CASSFDINYGYTF. CDR3 DNA: TGTGCCAGCAGTTTCGACATAAACTATGGCTACACCTTC.

V is TRBV11-2 and J is TRBJ2-3, with 8 nucleotides matching TRBD1. V lost 2 bases, J lost 6 bases, and 4 bases stayed unmatched. Germline V gene sequence: CDR1 SGHAT, CDR2 FQNNGV. This CDR3 is 14 amino acids long. CDR3: CASSLYYRGDTQYF. The DNA for the CDR3 is TGTGCCAGCAGCTTATACTACAGGGGGGATACGCAGTATTTT.

This clone was counted a few times. The chain uses TRBV6-5 and TRBJ1-2; D unresolved. The CDR3 spans 15 residues. Germline V lookup: CDR1 MNHEY, CDR2 SVGAGI. The V end lost 4 bases, the J end lost 0 bases, and 12 bases lay between the germline ends. DNA for the CDR3: TGTGCCAGCAGTTTAGGCACTAACTCTAACTATGGCTACACCTTC. Residues: CASSLGTNSNYGYTF.

V usage is TRBV10-2 and J usage is TRBJ2-7; the D gene is possibly TRBD2 (5 bases). The CDR3 spans 11 residues. Deletions cut 4 bases from V and 6 bases from J, with 7 bases between. Germline values: CDR1 WSHSY, CDR2 SAAADI. CDR3 amino acids: CASSAAVEQYF. CDR3 in DNA: TGCGCCAGCAGTGCAGCGGTCGAGCAGTACTTC.

The chain recombines TRBV19 with TRBJ1-5; D gene ambiguous. Germline V gene lookup returns CDR1 LNHDA and CDR2 SQIVND (reference sequence). V lost 1 base and J lost 4, with 11 bases in between. The CDR3 contains 15 residues. Written as DNA, the CDR3 is TGTGCCAGTAGTATAGTACAAGACGGGAATCAGCCCCAGCATTTT. As protein: CASSIVQDGNQPQHF. Variable domain in full (rest from reference TRBV19 and TRBJ1-5): DGGITQSPKYLFRKEGQNVTLSCEQNLNHDAMYWYRQDPGQGLRLIYYSQIVNDFQKGDIAEGYSVSREKKESFPLTVTSAQKNPTAFYLCASSIVQDGNQPQHFGDGTRLSIL.

About this clone itself: An end of the junction does not agree with germline; a read error may underlie this. The chain combines TRBV7-9 with TRBJ1-2; 10 bases line up with TRBD1. The CDR3 is 16 amino acids. The germline V gene has CDR1 SEHNR and CDR2 FQNEAQ (reference sequence). The CDR3, as DNA: TGTTCCAGCAGCTCGCGAACTGGGACAGGGGAGGATGGCTACACCTTC. This translates into CSSSSRTGTGEDGYTF.

The V gene is TRBV19, the J gene TRBJ2-4, with D unclear. The germline V gene encodes CDR1 LNHDA and CDR2 SQIVND (reference sequence). The CDR3 loop spans 14 amino acids. V lost 6 bases and J lost 0, with 9 bases in between. The CDR3 reads CASSDPIAKNIQYF. The CDR3 DNA reads as TGTGCCAGTAGCGATCCTATAGCCAAAAACATTCAGTACTTC.

The chain is built from TRBV7-2 and TRBJ2-3; 12 nucleotides align to TRBD2. CDR1 is SGHTA, CDR2 FQGNSA, per germline. The CDR3 length is 19 residues. V lost 3 bases, J lost 4 bases, and 14 bases stayed unmatched. The CDR3 sequence is CASSLGLASGRARADTQYF. CDR3 DNA sequence: TGTGCCAGCAGCTTGGGTCTGGCTAGCGGGAGGGCTAGGGCAGATACGCAGTATTTT.

The V and J genes are TRBV28 and TRBJ2-7; 15 bases map to TRBD2. There are 19 residues in the CDR3. CDR1 is MDHEN, CDR2 SYDVKM, per germline. After removal of 6 bases from V and 3 bases from J, the junction contained 15 bases not matched to a gene. This chain's CDR3 is CASRGPWTSGRAPIYEQYF. The CDR3 nucleotides read TGTGCCAGCAGGGGTCCTTGGACTAGCGGGAGGGCCCCCATCTACGAGCAGTACTTC.

The rearrangement joins TRBV6-5 to TRBJ2-7; 13 nucleotides line up with TRBD2. The CDR3 has 13 residues. Germline V CDR1 and CDR2: MNHEY, SVGAGI. With 6 bases clipped from V and 7 bases from J, the junction kept 3 bases outside the gene matches. In nucleotides, the CDR3 is TGTGCCAGCAGCCGGGGACTAGCGGGGGAGCAGTACTTC. Translated, it gives CASSRGLAGEQYF.

V usage is TRBV7-9 and J usage is TRBJ1-3; no reliable D call. With 4 bases removed from V and 4 bases from J, the gap between germline ends came to 11 bases. CDR3 length: 14 residues. Germline loops: CDR1 SEHNR, CDR2 FQNEAQ (reference sequence). The DNA of the CDR3 is TGTGCCAGCAGCTCAGGCAGGAACGGAAACACCATATATTTT. It specifies CASSSGRNGNTIYF.